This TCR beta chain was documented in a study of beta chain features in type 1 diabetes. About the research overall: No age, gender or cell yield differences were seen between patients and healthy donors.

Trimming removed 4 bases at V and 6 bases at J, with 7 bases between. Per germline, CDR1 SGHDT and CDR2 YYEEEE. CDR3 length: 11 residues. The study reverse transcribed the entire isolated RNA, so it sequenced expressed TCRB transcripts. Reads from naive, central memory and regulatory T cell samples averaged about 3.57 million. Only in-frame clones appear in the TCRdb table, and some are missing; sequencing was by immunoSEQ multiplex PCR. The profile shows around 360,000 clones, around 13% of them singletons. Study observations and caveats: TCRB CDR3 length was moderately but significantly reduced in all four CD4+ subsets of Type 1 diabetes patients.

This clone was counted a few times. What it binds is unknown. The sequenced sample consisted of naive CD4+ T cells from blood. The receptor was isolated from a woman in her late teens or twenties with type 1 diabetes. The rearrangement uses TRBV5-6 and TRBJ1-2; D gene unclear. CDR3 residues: CASSHLDGYTF. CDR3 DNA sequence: TGTGCCAGCAGCCACTTAGATGGCTACACCTTC.